A single sample is the source of the 10 T cell receptor beta chains below, sequenced in a study of blood T cell repertoires in COVID-19. Only in-frame clones appear in the TCRdb table, and some are missing; sequencing was by immunoSEQ multiplex PCR. The table has 150,000 to 200,000 clones, 87% seen once; the top ten hold about 5%. The sequenced sample was peripheral blood. These receptors originate from a human donor in a cohort sampled during active COVID-19.

The DNA for the CDR3 is TGTGCCATCTTAGTCGACGGGACAGTGGCTGGCTACACCTTC. This codes for CAILVDGTVAGYTF. The chain links TRBV10-3 to TRBJ1-2; 7 bases line up with TRBD1. The CDR3 runs 14 residues. V shed 8 bases, J shed 7 bases, and the junction held 13 bases outside the gene matches. In germline, CDR1 is ENHRY, CDR2 SYGVKD.

The chain couples TRBV30 to TRBJ2-3, with unresolved D. Trimming cost V 2 bases and J 5 bases, with 8 bases left between them. Germline V CDR1 and CDR2: GTSNPN, SVGIG (reference sequence). This CDR3 contains 12 residues. The CDR3 nucleotides read TGTGCCTGGAGTCCGTCGGGAGATACGCAGTATTTT. This gives the protein CAWSPSGDTQYF. Full variable domain (outside the CDR3, taken from reference TRBV30 and TRBJ2-3): SQTIHQWPATLVQPVGSPLSLECTVEGTSNPNLYWYRQAAGRGLQLLFYSVGIGQISSEVPQNLSASRPQDRQFILSSKKLLLSDSGFYLCAWSPSGDTQYFGPGTRLTVL.

The CDR3 spells CASTRGPDGELFF. CDR3 coding DNA: TGTGCCAGCACCAGGGGGCCGGACGGGGAGCTGTTTTTT. The genes are TRBV6-6 and TRBJ2-2, with 8 nucleotides matching TRBD1. The CDR3 consists of 13 residues. Germline V CDR1 and CDR2: MNHNY, SVGAGI (reference sequence). V trimming: 7 bases; J trimming: 7 bases; junction bases outside the gene matches: 5.

V and J are TRBV5-6 and TRBJ2-5; 7 nucleotides agree with TRBD1. The CDR3 is made up of 15 amino acids. Germline V gene data show CDR1 as SGHDT and CDR2 as YYEEEE. With V trimmed by 6 bases and J by 5 bases, 13 bases remained unmatched. CDR3 DNA sequence: TGTGCCAGCACCCAGTTAGGGGGCACCGGGGAGACCCAGTACTTC. Translated: CASTQLGGTGETQYF.

Only one count was recorded for this clone. The chain has TRBV28 and TRBJ2-7, with 16 positions matching TRBD2. CDR1 MDHEN and CDR2 SYDVKM come from the germline V gene. CDR3 length: 16 residues. The V segment lost 6 bases and the J segment 1 base; nucleotides outside the gene matches: 3. The CDR3 coding sequence is TGTGCCAGCAGGACGGGACTAGCGGGAGGGTCCTACGAGCAGTACTTC. Translated: CASRTGLAGGSYEQYF.

The genes are TRBV7-2 and TRBJ2-1, with a tentative D call TRBD1 (6 bases). CDR1 and CDR2 (germline): SGHTA, FQGNSA. Deletions cut 2 bases from V and 4 bases from J, with 9 bases between. The CDR3 sequence is 14 residues long. CDR3 sequence (DNA): TGTGCCAGCAGCTTAAACAGGGCGTACAATGAGCAGTTCTTC. Amino acid sequence: CASSLNRAYNEQFF. Using reference TRBV7-2 and TRBJ2-1 for the parts outside the CDR3, the full variable domain is GAGVSQSPSNKVTEKGKDVELRCDPISGHTALYWYRQSLGQGLEFLIYFQGNSAPDKSGLPSDRFSAERTGGSVSTLTIQRTQQEDSAVYLCASSLNRAYNEQFFGPGTRLTVL.

CDR3: CATADISYEQYF. For the CDR3, the DNA is TGTGCCACCGCTGACATCTCCTACGAGCAGTACTTC. The chain recombines TRBV7-9 with TRBJ2-7, with D uncertain. V shed 10 bases and J shed 0 bases, with 10 bases lying between them. The CDR3 extends over 12 amino acids. Germline CDR1 reads SEHNR; CDR2 reads FQNEAQ (reference sequence).

The chain combines TRBV28 with TRBJ1-1; D remains unclear. The CDR3 spans 14 residues. The V end lost 5 bases, the J end lost 1 base, and 11 bases lay between the germline ends. Germline V gene sequence: CDR1 MDHEN, CDR2 SYDVKM. CDR3 in DNA: TGTGCCAGCAGTGATGGCTCAGGGAACACTGAAGCTTTCTTT. Protein sequence: CASSDGSGNTEAFF.

As DNA, the CDR3 is TGTGCCAGTAGTATGGGAGCGAGGACGAACACCGGGGAGCTGTTTTTT. Protein product: CASSMGARTNTGELFF. The J gene is TRBJ2-2, the V gene TRBV19, with D perhaps TRBD2 (5 bases). The CDR3 is made up of 16 amino acids. Germline CDR1 is LNHDA and CDR2 is SQIVND (reference sequence). V was trimmed by 3 bases and J by 0 bases, leaving 11 bases between them.

The chain has TRBV6-5 and TRBJ2-7; TRBD1 matches at 7 bases. The CDR3 has 13 residues. Germline CDR1 MNHEY, CDR2 SVGAGI. V was clipped by 5 bases and J by 4 bases; unmatched bases: 5. The CDR3 here is CASSKGTVYEQYF. The DNA for the CDR3 is TGTGCCAGCAGTAAGGGGACAGTTTACGAGCAGTACTTC.